The clone carrying this TCR beta chain occurred many times. Antigen unknown. The germline gives CDR1 SGHRS, CDR2 YFSETQ. Trimming stripped 4 bases from V and 3 bases from J, with 14 bases between. This CDR3 is 14 amino acids long. The TCR beta libraries were generated through quantitative 5'-RACE incorporating molecular barcodes. Each CDR3 protein is one row after TCRdb ran MiXCR on the 5' RACE reads. The table has some 200,000 distinct CDR3 sequences, around 13% seen once. The data stem from a study of CD8 T cells in ankylosing spondylitis. Overall study results and limits: Matched ankylosing spondylitis synovial fluid reportedly showed significant enrichment of disease-linked clones. Disease-linked clones, CD8+, were relatively rare in peripheral blood.

The sample was blood, either unsorted or a sorted T cell fraction (not recorded which). The gene calls are TRBV5-1 and TRBJ2-7; TRBD2 is a possible D gene (6 bases). This sequence was found in a male donor with ankylosing spondylitis or in good health (not recorded which). The CDR3 loop is CASSLGGSNYEQYF. The CDR3 DNA follows: TGCGCCAGCAGCCTTGGAGGGTCGAACTACGAGCAGTACTTC.